Below are 22 T cell receptor beta chains sequenced from a single sample in a study of T-cell memory formation after mild COVID-19. TCRdb redid the calling of the 5' RACE reads with MiXCR, one entry per CDR3 protein. The table shows approximately 350,000 distinct CDR3 sequences, with approximately 29% occurring only once. Sequencing was done on a sample of PBMCs or a T cell subset sorted from them (not recorded which). These TCRs come from an adult woman who had mild COVID-19 (a few samples of this study predate the infection). Cell type and time point are not known.

This clonotype was recorded a few times. CDR3 in amino acids: CAIGGAGYYEQYF. As DNA, the CDR3 is TGTGCCATCGGAGGGGCGGGATACTACGAGCAGTACTTC. The rearrangement links TRBV10-3 to TRBJ2-7; weak D call: TRBD2 (6 bases). V lost 8 bases, J lost 3 bases, and 14 bases lay in between. CDR3 length equals 13 residues. CDR1 is ENHRY, CDR2 SYGVKD, per germline.

In this sample, this clonotype turned up a few times. This rearrangement joins TRBV7-8 to TRBJ2-7; D might be TRBD1 (6 bases). The V and J ends lost 5 bases and 3 bases respectively, with 17 bases between them. Germline V gene data show CDR1 as SGHVS and CDR2 as FQNEAQ. This CDR3 is built from 15 residues. CDR3 in amino acids: CASSNLGAGDYEQYF. In DNA, the CDR3 is TGTGCCAGCAGCAACCTTGGGGCAGGGGACTACGAGCAGTACTTC.

This clonotype was detected only a few times. The chain couples TRBV20-1 to TRBJ2-1; 12 nucleotides line up with TRBD2. CDR1 and CDR2 from the germline V gene are DFQATT and SNEGSKA (reference sequence). The V and J ends lost 2 bases and 5 bases, in that order; junction bases with no gene match: 10. The CDR3 has 17 amino acids. The CDR3 loop reads CSARMVLAGGLNNEQFF. Here the CDR3 DNA reads TGCAGTGCTAGAATGGTCCTAGCGGGGGGGCTTAACAATGAGCAGTTCTTC.

The chain carries TRBV27 and TRBJ1-1, with 7 bases matching TRBD1. Germline V gives CDR1 MNHEY, CDR2 SMNVEV (reference sequence). Trimming cost V 5 bases and J 7 bases; bases outside gene matches: 4. This CDR3 contains 12 residues. CDR3 DNA: TGTGCCAGCAGTCACCGGGACAGTGAAGCTTTCTTT. It codes for CASSHRDSEAFF.

This clonotype showed up just a few times. The V and J genes are TRBV12-3 or TRBV12-4 and TRBJ2-7; D is unclear. V was pared by 6 bases and J by 10 bases, with 13 bases between. This CDR3 has 11 residues. The CDR3 loop reads CASSRKTLQYF. CDR3 nucleotide sequence: TGTGCCAGCAGCCGCAAGACGTTACAGTACTTC.

This clonotype turned up a few times. The chain uses TRBV10-3 and TRBJ2-1; 9 nucleotides align to TRBD2. Germline V CDR1 and CDR2: ENHRY, SYGVKD. J gave up 6 bases and V 2 bases, and 5 bases lay outside the gene matches. This CDR3 is built from 15 residues. CDR3 nucleotides: TGTGCCATCAGTGAGCGCGCGGGGGGGCCCAATGAGCAGTTCTTC. It is translated as CAISERAGGPNEQFF.

V usage is TRBV11-3 and J usage is TRBJ1-1; 12 bases match TRBD1. V gave up 5 bases and J gave up 5 bases; unmatched junction bases: 6. Looked up from germline, CDR1 is SGHNT and CDR2 is YENEEA. The CDR3 spans 15 residues. CDR3 amino acids: CASSPGDRGRTEAFF. The CDR3 DNA sequence: TGTGCCAGCAGCCCGGGGGACAGGGGGCGGACTGAAGCTTTCTTT.

CDR3 DNA sequence: TGTGCCAGCAGCTCCCGATATCGGCGACAGGGAAGGAGGACGACGCAGTATTTT. Protein sequence: CASSSRYRRQGRRTTQYF. The chain employs TRBV7-8 and TRBJ2-3, with 7 bases identical to TRBD1. After removal of 4 bases from V and 9 bases from J, the junction contained 22 bases not matched to a gene. This CDR3 region has 18 residues. Germline CDR1 is SGHVS and CDR2 is FQNEAQ.

This clonotype was seen a few times. V usage is TRBV5-5 and J usage is TRBJ1-5; tentative D call: TRBD1 (5 bases). Trimming removed 0 bases at V and 0 bases at J, with 10 bases between. The CDR3 is 16 residues long. The germline V gene encodes CDR1 SGHKS and CDR2 YYEKEE (reference sequence). In nucleotides, the CDR3 is TGTGCCAGCAGCTTGGTGGGGGGAAATAGCAATCAGCCCCAGCATTTT. Protein sequence: CASSLVGGNSNQPQHF.

This clonotype turned up a few times. The CDR3 sequence is CASSLAGLSEGSYEQYF. In DNA form, the CDR3 reads TGTGCCAGCAGCTTAGCGGGGCTTTCCGAGGGTTCCTACGAGCAGTACTTC. The chain combines TRBV7-9 with TRBJ2-7; TRBD1 or TRBD2 may be the D gene (5 bases each). Germline V lookup: CDR1 SEHNR, CDR2 FQNEAQ (reference sequence). This CDR3 comprises 17 residues. V was pared by 0 bases and J by 1 base, with 16 bases between. Drawing the rest from reference TRBV7-9 and TRBJ2-7, the complete variable domain is DTGVSQNPRHKITKRGQNVTFRCDPISEHNRLYWYRQTLGQGPEFLTYFQNEAQLEKSRLLSDRFSAERPKGSFSTLEIQRTEQGDSAMYLCASSLAGLSEGSYEQYFGPGTRLTVT.

The genes are TRBV29-1 and TRBJ2-7, with TRBD1 as a possible D gene (5 bases). The CDR3 spans 12 residues. Per the germline V gene, CDR1 is SQVTM and CDR2 is ANQGSEA. V lost 6 bases, J lost 5 bases, and 14 bases lay in between. CDR3 amino acids: CSVKRGTDEQYF. The CDR3 nucleotides are TGCAGCGTCAAAAGGGGCACGGACGAGCAGTACTTC.

V and J are TRBV29-1 and TRBJ2-7, with D possibly being TRBD1 (5 bases). Per germline, CDR1 SQVTM and CDR2 ANQGSEA. Trimming removed 7 bases from V and 3 bases from J, with 10 bases in between. The CDR3 loop spans 11 amino acids. DNA for the CDR3: TGCAGCGCCAAGACAGACTACGAGCAGTACTTC. Translated, it gives CSAKTDYEQYF.

The chain joins TRBV24-1 to TRBJ2-1; D not certain. Trimming stripped 4 bases from V and 4 bases from J, with 7 bases between. Germline V lookup: CDR1 KGHDR, CDR2 SFDVKD. The CDR3 is 13 residues long. The CDR3, as DNA: TGTGCCACCAGTGACCCGGTGTACAATGAGCAGTTCTTC. Its protein is CATSDPVYNEQFF.

The rearrangement joins TRBV7-2 to TRBJ2-3; 7 nucleotides line up with TRBD2. CDR1 is SGHTA, CDR2 FQGNSA, per germline. V lost 4 bases and J lost 0; bases outside the gene matches: 13. The CDR3 covers 18 residues. The CDR3 region is CASSSEWGGSTSTDTQYF. The CDR3 DNA sequence: TGTGCCAGCAGCTCCGAATGGGGCGGGAGTACTAGCACAGATACGCAGTATTTT.

This clonotype has only a few counts. This chain uses TRBV7-9 with TRBJ1-1, with unresolved D. The CDR3 loop spans 15 amino acids. Trimming shortened V by 2 bases and J by 4 bases, and 14 bases separated the two germline ends. Germline V gene data show CDR1 as SEHNR and CDR2 as FQNEAQ (reference sequence). The CDR3 protein is CASSLLTGTSTEAFF. The CDR3 nucleotides are TGTGCCAGCAGCTTATTAACTGGAACCAGCACTGAAGCTTTCTTT. Full variable domain (outside the CDR3, taken from reference TRBV7-9 and TRBJ1-1): DTGVSQNPRHKITKRGQNVTFRCDPISEHNRLYWYRQTLGQGPEFLTYFQNEAQLEKSRLLSDRFSAERPKGSFSTLEIQRTEQGDSAMYLCASSLLTGTSTEAFFGQGTRLTVV.

This clonotype was counted a few times. The chain carries TRBV24-1 and TRBJ2-3; maybe TRBD2 (7 bases). V lost 9 bases and J 4 bases, leaving 16 bases between the germline ends. This CDR3 contains 14 residues. Germline CDR1 KGHDR, CDR2 SFDVKD. The CDR3 loop reads CATRARGAADTQYF. DNA for the CDR3: TGTGCCACCCGTGCCCGGGGGGCGGCAGATACGCAGTATTTT.

This rearrangement joins TRBV7-9 to TRBJ2-3; 11 nucleotides align to TRBD2. V was clipped by 5 bases and J by 2 bases; unmatched bases: 6. The CDR3 sequence is 16 residues long. Per the germline V gene, CDR1 is SEHNR and CDR2 is FQNEAQ (reference sequence). CDR3 sequence: CASSLTSGTFTDTQYF. CDR3 nucleotides: TGTGCCAGCAGCCTGACTAGCGGGACATTCACAGATACGCAGTATTTT.

This clonotype was seen only a few times. V and J are TRBV20-1 and TRBJ1-2, with 8 bases fitting TRBD1. The CDR3 extends over 11 amino acids. V shed 7 bases and J 3 bases; nucleotides not matched to a gene: 1. Germline CDR1 is DFQATT and CDR2 is SNEGSKA (reference sequence). The CDR3 sequence is CSDRGDYGYTF. The CDR3 DNA reads TGCAGTGACAGGGGGGACTATGGCTACACCTTC.

The J gene is TRBJ2-1, the V gene TRBV15, with TRBD2 identical over 7 bases. The CDR3 runs 15 residues. The germline CDR1 and CDR2 sequences are LNHNV and YYDKDF (reference sequence). V shed 2 bases and J 8 bases; nucleotides not matched to a gene: 9. CDR3 nucleotide sequence: TGTGCCACCAGCAGATCGATGGCGGGAGACGATGAGCAGTTCTTC. Translation: CATSRSMAGDDEQFF.

In its sample, this clonotype was seen many times. The junction and the germline gene differ at one end; a read error may be behind it. This chain connects TRBV7-2 to TRBJ1-2, with D possibly being TRBD1 (5 bases). The CDR3 contains 13 residues. Germline assignment: CDR1 SGHTA and CDR2 FQGNSA. Written as DNA, the CDR3 is TGTGCCAGCAGTTTAGCAGGGAACTATGGCTACACCTTC. It translates to CASSLAGNYGYTF.

This clonotype was seen a handful of times. This sequence joins TRBV29-1 and TRBJ2-5; D is possibly TRBD2 (6 bases). There are 12 residues in the CDR3. Germline-derived CDR1 and CDR2 are SQVTM and ANQGSEA. Trimming took 6 bases from V and 2 from J, leaving 10 bases between them. The CDR3 sequence: CSVGDWQETQYF. The DNA of the CDR3 is TGCAGCGTAGGGGACTGGCAAGAGACCCAGTACTTC. Looking up the rest from reference TRBV29-1 and TRBJ2-5 gives the full variable domain: SAVISQKPSRDICQRGTSLTIQCQVDSQVTMMFWYRQQPGQSLTLIATANQGSEATYESGFVIDKFPISRPNLTFSTLTVSNMSPEDSSIYLCSVGDWQETQYFGPGTRLLVL.

This clonotype has just a few counts. The V call is TRBV20-1, the J call TRBJ1-6; a possible D gene is TRBD1 (6 bases). From germline, CDR1 is DFQATT and CDR2 SNEGSKA (reference sequence). The CDR3 loop spans 15 amino acids. V dropped 2 bases and J dropped 3 bases, with 11 bases sitting between them. Here the CDR3 reads CSARNSRGYNSPLHF. The CDR3 bases are TGCAGTGCTAGAAATTCCAGGGGCTATAATTCACCCCTCCACTTT.